This TCR beta chain is from a study of cytomegalovirus exposure and HLA in healthy donors. These donors counted as nominally healthy when sampled, but unrecorded immune exposures were likely. General study findings and limits: In a later analysis, parvovirus B19, influenza, CMV and Epstein-Barr virus appeared linked to several top co-occurrence clusters. HLA allele associations emerged for under 20,000 TCR beta sequences in a later analysis, at 0.05 false discovery rate.

As for this clone: Its antigen is undetermined.

Trimming took 0 bases from V and 7 from J, leaving 10 bases between them. The length of the CDR3 is 15 residues. Germline CDR1 and CDR2: MNHNS and SASEGT. The PCR made use of 60 Vbeta and 13 Jbeta primers. Produced via immunoSEQ multiplex PCR; TCRdb's table is partial and in-frame only. The profile shows approximately 130,000 clones, 75% of them singletons. Sequenced input: PBMCs. The receptor's source is a man younger than 40 in good health and CMV-seronegative. This chain joins TRBV6-1 and TRBJ1-6; the D is unclear. DNA of the CDR3: TGTGCCAGCAGTGAAGCTTGGGCAGAAAATTCACCCCTCCACTTT. Translation: CASSEAWAENSPLHF.